A selection of T cell receptor beta chains follows, all from one sample in a study of beta chain features in type 1 diabetes. Sequencing was performed with immunoSEQ multiplex PCR; in TCRdb, only in-frame clones are kept and a portion is missing. The sample carries 810,000 or so clones, roughly 15% recorded once. The sample taken for sequencing was naive CD4+ T cells from blood. The receptors come from a woman aged 18-29 years in good health. The conserved cysteine and the conserved F or W are not part of the CDR3 here.

v_call cdr3_aa
TRBV7-8 ASSLESSGRYEQY
TRBV4-2 ASSQDGGFQETQY
TRBV4-2 ASSQGRGGYGYT
TRBV12-5 ASGLVTNTGELF
TRBV2 ASNPGLAGYEQY
TRBV6-6 ASSYLRAGQETQY
TRBV10-3 AISLQGSDTEAF
TRBV10-3 AIRLAGGLSDTQY
TRBV7-8 ASSLLETNYNEQF
TRBV7-2 ASSLAPDSRETQY
TRBV11-2 ASSLVGADTQY
TRBV27 ASSLRWTSYNEQF
TRBV5-4 ASSLRAGNPEAF
TRBV27 ASRLGGAGEKLF
TRBV7-9 ASSLIFDFPQY
TRBV7-3 ASRDRGNTEAF
TRBV7-2 ASSLVPGQGDYNEQF
TRBV5-1 ASSQSGRESYNEQF
TRBV18 ASSPGDNEKLF
TRBV2 ASSENSPGTGELF
TRBV5-1 ASRPTGGTTYNEQF
TRBV7-6 ASSSNTAGGGTGELF
TRBV28 ASSRSSYGYT
TRBV9 ASSVSATKDTQY
TRBV7-3 ASSPSPGPYGYT
TRBV11-1 ASSSMKKGGSYNEQF
TRBV4-2 ASSQGSLSDEQY
TRBV13 ASSSSRMAGGNNEQY
TRBV28 ASSLGGRAKGGELF
TRBV11-2 ASSLASTGVREQF
TRBV6-5 ASSSYTSAMGEQY
TRBV27 ASSLTSGRASYEQY
TRBV27 ASSAGGFRTEAF
TRBV27 ASSLRGVSYNEQF
TRBV20-1 SAYGTSEQF
TRBV5-6 ASSFGRGEQY
TRBV19 ASSIRSNYGYT
TRBV28 ASTTATSGSPYEQY
TRBV2 ASSEMGWVNEKLF
TRBV7-2 ASSLYGATNEKLF
TRBV5-1 ASSLAHPGPADGYT
TRBV18 ASSPIPLFVSNTEAF
TRBV10-3 AITNDYEQY
TRBV5-4 ASSQDMRKLF
TRBV18 ASSPYRARITEAF
TRBV6-1 ASSESRYEQY
TRBV13 ASATPGAGSYEQY
TRBV19 ASSWIAGSRNEQF